The clone carrying this T cell receptor (beta chain) was detected only a few times. This specimen belongs to a study of early T cells in non-severe SARS-CoV-2 infection. For the study at large: Unpaired chains resulted from sequencing bulk RNA of unsorted whole blood.

TCRdb reanalysed the 5' RACE reads using MiXCR and keeps one entry per CDR3 protein. The sample lists tens of thousands of distinct CDR3 sequences, 12% occurring once. The sample was whole blood. The TCR sequence derives from an adult who was a healthcare worker with PCR-confirmed SARS-CoV-2 infection or an uninfected control (not recorded which).

The CDR3 DNA reads as TGTGCCAGCAGTCTATTAGGGGGAAACACCATATATTTT. This sequence encodes CASSLLGGNTIYF. This rearrangement joins TRBV27 to TRBJ1-3; D is ambiguous. The V end was cut by 5 bases, the J end by 4 bases, with 9 bases between. The CDR3 runs to 13 residues. Germline assignment: CDR1 MNHEY and CDR2 SMNVEV (reference sequence).